This TCR beta chain was found in a study of early T cells in non-severe SARS-CoV-2 infection. Turning to the study itself: The study sequenced bulk RNA from unsorted whole blood, with chains unpaired. Study-wide results and caveats: VDJdb matching, biased toward anti-spike CD8 responses, missed private and CD4 specificities.

Individual cDNA molecules received unique molecular identifiers. TCRdb ran MiXCR on the 5' RACE reads and lists one entry per CDR3 protein. Here the sample spans tens of thousands of distinct CDR3 sequences, over 5% being singletons. Trimming left V 4 bases short and J 8 bases short, with 8 bases between. Germline V lookup: CDR1 SEHNR, CDR2 FQNEAQ (reference sequence). The CDR3 consists of 12 residues. This clonotype is medium-sized (0.01 to 0.1%) by share. Its antigen is still unknown. The chain combines TRBV7-9 with TRBJ1-4; D remains unclear. Sequencing was carried out using whole blood. The TCR sequence derives from an adult who was a healthcare worker with PCR-confirmed SARS-CoV-2 infection or an uninfected control (not recorded which). The CDR3 sequence is CASSSGLEKLFF. The CDR3 DNA follows: TGTGCCAGCAGCTCTGGCCTGGAAAAACTGTTTTTT. Together with reference TRBV7-9 and TRBJ1-4, the CDR3 gives the full variable domain: DTGVSQNPRHKITKRGQNVTFRCDPISEHNRLYWYRQTLGQGPEFLTYFQNEAQLEKSRLLSDRFSAERPKGSFSTLEIQRTEQGDSAMYLCASSSGLEKLFFGSGTQLSVL.